Included here is one T cell receptor beta chain sequence, with context. The sample originates from a study of blood T cell repertoires in COVID-19. Across the study: Sites in the United States, Italy and Spain provided acute and convalescent COVID-19 samples. T cells, B-cell-depleted T cells, or PBMCs provided the cDNA or gDNA that served as material.

Original processing notes: The assay estimated nucleated cells by amplifying reference gene primers. TCRdb keeps only in-frame clones here, not all; method: immunoSEQ multiplex PCR. V and J calls and clone size are those listed in that table; D and trimming were worked out from the DNA. The table has fewer than 350,000 clones, approximately 81% seen once. In assigning cohorts, the study relied on participant-reported clinical history. Sequencing input: PBMCs or T cells enriched from blood (not recorded which). The sequence was collected from a woman between 50 and 59 years old who had recovered from COVID-19.

The CDR3 loop is CASSLGFGGDTQYF. The CDR3 nucleotides are TGCGCCAGCAGCTTGGGGTTTGGAGGAGATACGCAGTATTTT. The chain joins TRBV5-1 to TRBJ2-3; D may be TRBD2 (5 bases). Per the germline V gene, CDR1 is SGHRS and CDR2 is YFSETQ. The V end was cut by 0 bases, the J end by 5 bases, with 10 bases between. The length of the CDR3 is 14 residues. Together with reference TRBV5-1 and TRBJ2-3, the CDR3 gives the full variable domain: KAGVTQTPRYLIKTRGQQVTLSCSPISGHRSVSWYQQTPGQGLQFLFEYFSETQRNKGNFPGRFSGRQFSNSRSEMNVSTLELGDSALYLCASSLGFGGDTQYFGPGTRLTVL.